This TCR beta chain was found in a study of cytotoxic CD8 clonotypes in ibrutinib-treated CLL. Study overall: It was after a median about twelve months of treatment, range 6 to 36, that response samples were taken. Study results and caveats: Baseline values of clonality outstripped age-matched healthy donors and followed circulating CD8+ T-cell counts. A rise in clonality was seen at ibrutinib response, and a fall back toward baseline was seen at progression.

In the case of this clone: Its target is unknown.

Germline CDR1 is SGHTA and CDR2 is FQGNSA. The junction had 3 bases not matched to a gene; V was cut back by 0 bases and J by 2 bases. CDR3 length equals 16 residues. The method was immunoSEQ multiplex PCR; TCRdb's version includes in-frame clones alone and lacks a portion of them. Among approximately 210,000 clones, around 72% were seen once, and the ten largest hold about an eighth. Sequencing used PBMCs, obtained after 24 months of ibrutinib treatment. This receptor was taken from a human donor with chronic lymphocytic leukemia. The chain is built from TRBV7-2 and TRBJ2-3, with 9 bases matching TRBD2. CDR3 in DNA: TGTGCCAGCAGCTTAGCTCCTAGCGGGACCACAGATACGCAGTATTTT. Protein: CASSLAPSGTTDTQYF. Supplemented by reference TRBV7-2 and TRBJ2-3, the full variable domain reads GAGVSQSPSNKVTEKGKDVELRCDPISGHTALYWYRQSLGQGLEFLIYFQGNSAPDKSGLPSDRFSAERTGGSVSTLTIQRTQQEDSAVYLCASSLAPSGTTDTQYFGPGTRLTVL.